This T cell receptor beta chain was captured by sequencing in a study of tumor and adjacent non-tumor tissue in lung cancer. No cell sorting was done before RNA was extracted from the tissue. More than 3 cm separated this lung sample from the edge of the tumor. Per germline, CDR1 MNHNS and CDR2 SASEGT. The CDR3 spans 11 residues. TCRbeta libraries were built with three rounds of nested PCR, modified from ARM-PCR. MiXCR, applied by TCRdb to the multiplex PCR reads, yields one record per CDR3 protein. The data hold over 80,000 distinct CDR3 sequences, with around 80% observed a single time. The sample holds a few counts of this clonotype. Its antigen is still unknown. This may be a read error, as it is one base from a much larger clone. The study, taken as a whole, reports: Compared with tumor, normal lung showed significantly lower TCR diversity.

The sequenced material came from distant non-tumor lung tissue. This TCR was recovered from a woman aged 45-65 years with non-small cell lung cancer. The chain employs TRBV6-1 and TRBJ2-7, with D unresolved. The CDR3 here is CVSSLFYEQYF. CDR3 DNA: TGTGTCAGCAGCCTATTCTACGAGCAGTACTTC.